The TCR beta chain described here comes from a study of patients and donors after allogeneic stem cell transplantation. TCRdb analysed the RT-PCR reads with MiXCR anew, one entry per CDR3 protein. The sample yields some 960,000 distinct CDR3 sequences, more than 15% seen once. V gave up 4 bases and J gave up 2 bases, with 4 bases separating them. This CDR3 is 12 amino acids long. Germline values: CDR1 SEHNR, CDR2 FQNEAQ (reference sequence). The sample taken for sequencing was blood, either unsorted or a sorted T cell fraction (not recorded which). The rearrangement joins TRBV7-9 to TRBJ2-3; D gene unclear. This receptor was taken from a human donor who was either an allogeneic HSCT recipient or a stem cell or donor lymphocyte infusion donor (not recorded which). It is not recorded whose cells these are; they may come from a transplant donor. CDR3 region: CASSWFTDTQYF. The CDR3 coding sequence is TGTGCCAGCAGCTGGTTCACAGATACGCAGTATTTT.